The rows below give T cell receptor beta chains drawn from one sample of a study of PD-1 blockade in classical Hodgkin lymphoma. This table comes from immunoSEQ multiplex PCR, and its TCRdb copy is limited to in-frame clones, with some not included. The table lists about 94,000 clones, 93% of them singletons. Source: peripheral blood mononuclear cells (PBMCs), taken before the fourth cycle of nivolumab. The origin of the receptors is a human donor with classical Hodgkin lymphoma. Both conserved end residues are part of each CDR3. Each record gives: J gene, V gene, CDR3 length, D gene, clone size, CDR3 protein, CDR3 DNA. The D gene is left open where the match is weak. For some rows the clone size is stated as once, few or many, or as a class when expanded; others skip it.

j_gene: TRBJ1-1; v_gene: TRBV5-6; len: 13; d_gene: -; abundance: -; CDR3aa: CASSFGTRAEAFF; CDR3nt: TGTGCCAGCAGCTTTGGAACACGGGCGGAAGCTTTCTTT
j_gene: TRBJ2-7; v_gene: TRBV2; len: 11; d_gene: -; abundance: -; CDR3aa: CASSDLWEQYF; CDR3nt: TGTGCCAGCAGTGATCTATGGGAGCAGTACTTC
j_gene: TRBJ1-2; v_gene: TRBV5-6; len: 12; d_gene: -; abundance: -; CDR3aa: CASSLGRDGYTF; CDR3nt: TGTGCCAGCAGCTTGGGTAGGGACGGCTACACCTTC
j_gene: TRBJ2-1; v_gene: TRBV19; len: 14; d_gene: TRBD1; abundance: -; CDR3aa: CASSKRQGDLEQFF; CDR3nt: TGTGCCAGTAGTAAGCGACAGGGCGACCTTGAGCAGTTCTTC
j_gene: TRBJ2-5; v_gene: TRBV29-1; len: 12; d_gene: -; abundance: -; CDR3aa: CSTVPPKETQYF; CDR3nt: TGCAGCACCGTTCCGCCGAAAGAGACCCAGTACTTC
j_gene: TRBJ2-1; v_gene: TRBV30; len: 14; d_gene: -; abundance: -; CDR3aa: CVGGDGSSYNEQFF; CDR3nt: TGTGTTGGAGGTGATGGGTCTTCCTACAATGAGCAGTTCTTC
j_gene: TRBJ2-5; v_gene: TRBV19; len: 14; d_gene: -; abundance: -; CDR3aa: CASSSPGRQETQYF; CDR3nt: TGTGCCAGTAGCTCCCCGGGCAGACAAGAGACCCAGTACTTC
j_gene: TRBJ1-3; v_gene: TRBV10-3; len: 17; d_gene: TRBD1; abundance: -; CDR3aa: CAISGWDRESSGNTIYF; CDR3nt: TGTGCCATCAGTGGCTGGGACAGGGAGAGCTCTGGAAACACCATATATTTT
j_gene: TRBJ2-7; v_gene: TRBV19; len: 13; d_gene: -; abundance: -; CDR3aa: CASSPRDGYEQYF; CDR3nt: TGTGCCAGTAGTCCAAGGGACGGCTACGAGCAGTACTTC
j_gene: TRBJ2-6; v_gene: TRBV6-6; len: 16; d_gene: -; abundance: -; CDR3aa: CASKGGGPSWANVLTF; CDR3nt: TGTGCCAGCAAGGGGGGAGGGCCCTCTTGGGCCAACGTCCTGACTTTC
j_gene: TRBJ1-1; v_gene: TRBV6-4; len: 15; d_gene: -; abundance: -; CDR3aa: CASSDEGLRAGEAFF; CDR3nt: TGTGCCAGCAGTGACGAGGGCCTTCGGGCAGGTGAAGCTTTCTTT
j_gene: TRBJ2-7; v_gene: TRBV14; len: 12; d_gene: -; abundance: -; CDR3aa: CASSQESRKQYF; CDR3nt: TGTGCCAGCAGCCAAGAGAGCAGAAAGCAGTACTTC
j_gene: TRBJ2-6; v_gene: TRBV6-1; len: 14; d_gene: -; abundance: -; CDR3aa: CAAGKGSGANVLTF; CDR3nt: TGTGCCGCAGGGAAGGGGTCTGGGGCCAACGTCCTGACTTTC
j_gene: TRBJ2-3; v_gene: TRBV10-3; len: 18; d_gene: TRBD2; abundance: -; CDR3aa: CAISSGTSGRSNGDTQYF; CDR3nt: TGTGCCATCAGTTCCGGGACTAGCGGGAGATCGAACGGGGATACGCAGTATTTT
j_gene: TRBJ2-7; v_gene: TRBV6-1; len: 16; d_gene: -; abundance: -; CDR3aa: CASSDRLSLVSYEQYF; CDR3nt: TGTGCCAGCAGTGACAGGTTAAGTTTAGTCTCCTACGAGCAGTACTTC
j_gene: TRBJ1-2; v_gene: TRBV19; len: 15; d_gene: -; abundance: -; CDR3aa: CASSIPEGLRYGYTF; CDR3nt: TGTGCCAGTAGTATCCCCGAGGGTTTGCGCTATGGCTACACCTTC
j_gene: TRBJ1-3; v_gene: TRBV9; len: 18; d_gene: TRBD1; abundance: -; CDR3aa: CASSAPRTGGVSGNTIYF; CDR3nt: TGTGCCAGCAGCGCGCCCCGGACAGGGGGTGTATCTGGAAACACCATATATTTT
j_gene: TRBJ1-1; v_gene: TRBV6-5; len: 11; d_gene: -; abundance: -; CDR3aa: CASKRDTEAFF; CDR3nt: TGTGCCAGCAAACGGGACACTGAAGCTTTCTTT
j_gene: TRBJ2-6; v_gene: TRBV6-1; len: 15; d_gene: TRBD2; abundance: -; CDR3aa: CASRGLAAGANVLTF; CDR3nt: TGTGCCAGCCGAGGACTAGCGGCTGGGGCCAACGTCCTGACTTTC
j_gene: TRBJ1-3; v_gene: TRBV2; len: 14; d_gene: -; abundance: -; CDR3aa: CASKGFERGDTIYF; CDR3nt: TGTGCCAGCAAGGGGTTCGAACGGGGGGACACCATATATTTT
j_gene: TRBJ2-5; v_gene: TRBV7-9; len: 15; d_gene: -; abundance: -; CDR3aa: CASSLGVAGRETQYF; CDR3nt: TGTGCCAGCAGCTTAGGCGTTGCAGGAAGGGAGACCCAGTACTTC
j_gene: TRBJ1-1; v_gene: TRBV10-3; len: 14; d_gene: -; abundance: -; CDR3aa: CAISESLENTEAFF; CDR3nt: TGTGCCATCAGTGAGTCGCTGGAGAACACTGAAGCTTTCTTT
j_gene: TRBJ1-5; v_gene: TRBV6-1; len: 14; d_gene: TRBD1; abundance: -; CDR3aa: CASNYDRVSQPQHF; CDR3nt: TGTGCCAGCAACTACGACAGGGTCAGTCAGCCCCAGCATTTT
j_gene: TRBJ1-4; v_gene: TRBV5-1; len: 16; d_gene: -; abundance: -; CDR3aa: CASTISNLATNEKLFF; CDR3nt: TGCGCCAGCACGATATCAAACCTCGCAACTAATGAAAAACTGTTTTTT
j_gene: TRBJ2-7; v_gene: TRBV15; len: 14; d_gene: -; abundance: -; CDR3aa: CATSRGPADYEQYF; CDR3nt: TGTGCCACCAGCAGGGGGCCGGCGGACTACGAGCAGTACTTC
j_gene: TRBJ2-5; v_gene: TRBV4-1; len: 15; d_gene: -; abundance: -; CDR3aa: CASSQREVGEETQYF; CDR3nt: TGCGCCAGCAGCCAAAGAGAGGTGGGGGAGGAGACCCAGTACTTC
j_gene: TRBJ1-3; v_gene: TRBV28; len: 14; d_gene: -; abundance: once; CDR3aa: CASSLWGSGNTIYF; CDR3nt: TGTGCCAGCAGTTTATGGGGCTCTGGAAACACCATATATTTT
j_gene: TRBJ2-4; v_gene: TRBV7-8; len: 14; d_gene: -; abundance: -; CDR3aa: CASSRLLQKDIQYF; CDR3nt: TGTGCCAGCAGCCGGCTATTGCAGAAAGACATTCAGTACTTC
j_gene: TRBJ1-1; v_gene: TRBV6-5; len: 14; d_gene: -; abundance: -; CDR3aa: CASSYRGMNTEAFF; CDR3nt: TGTGCCAGCAGTTACAGGGGAATGAACACTGAAGCTTTCTTT
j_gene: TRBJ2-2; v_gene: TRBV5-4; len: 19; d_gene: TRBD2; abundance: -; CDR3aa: CASSPWGLAGVGNTGELFF; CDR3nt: TGTGCCAGCAGCCCCTGGGGGTTAGCGGGAGTAGGGAACACCGGGGAGCTGTTTTTT
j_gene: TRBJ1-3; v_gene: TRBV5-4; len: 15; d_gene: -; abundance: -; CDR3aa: CASSPTPNSGNTIYF; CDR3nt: TGTGCCAGCAGCCCCACACCTAACTCTGGAAACACCATATATTTT
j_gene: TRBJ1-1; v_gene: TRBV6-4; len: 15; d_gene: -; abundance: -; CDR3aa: CASSDSRRGNTEAFF; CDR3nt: TGTGCCAGCAGTGACTCTAGGAGGGGGAACACTGAAGCTTTCTTT
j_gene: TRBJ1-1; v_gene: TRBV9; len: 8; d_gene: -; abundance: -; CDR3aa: CASSLSEF; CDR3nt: TGTGCCAGCAGCCTATCCGAGTTT